This T cell receptor (beta chain) was observed in a study of blood T cell repertoires in COVID-19. This clone was picked up one time. The CDR3 loop spans 16 amino acids. V was trimmed by 6 bases and J by 4 bases, leaving 19 bases between them. Germline CDR1 reads MDHEN; CDR2 reads SYDVKM. Clones were sequenced by immunoSEQ multiplex PCR, and TCRdb holds only the in-frame ones, with some missing. The sample includes about 230,000 clones, about 82% seen only once; the top ten take less than 6.5%. The sequence was obtained from a man over 45 with COVID-19, enrolled during active disease. The chain carries TRBV28 and TRBJ1-5, with D perhaps matching TRBD1 (5 bases). The sequenced sample consisted of peripheral blood. In nucleotides, the CDR3 is TGTGCCAGCAGCCCTCTAGGCCATCGGGGGAATCAGCCCCAGCATTTT. Amino acid sequence: CASSPLGHRGNQPQHF.